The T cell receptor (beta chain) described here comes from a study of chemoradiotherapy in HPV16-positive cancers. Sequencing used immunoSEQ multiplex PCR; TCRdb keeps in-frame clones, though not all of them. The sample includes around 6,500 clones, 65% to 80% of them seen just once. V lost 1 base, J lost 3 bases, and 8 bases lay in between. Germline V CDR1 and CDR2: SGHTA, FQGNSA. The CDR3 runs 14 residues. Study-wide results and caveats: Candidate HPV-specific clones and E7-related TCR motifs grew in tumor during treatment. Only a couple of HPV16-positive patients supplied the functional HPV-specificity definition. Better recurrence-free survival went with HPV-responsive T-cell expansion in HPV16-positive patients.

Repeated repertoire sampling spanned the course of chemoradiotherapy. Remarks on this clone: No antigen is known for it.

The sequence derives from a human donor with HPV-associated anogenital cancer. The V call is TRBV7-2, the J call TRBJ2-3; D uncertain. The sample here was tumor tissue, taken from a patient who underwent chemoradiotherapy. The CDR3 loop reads CASSLGVKTDTQYF. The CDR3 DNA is TGTGCCAGCAGCTTAGGGGTTAAGACAGATACGCAGTATTTT. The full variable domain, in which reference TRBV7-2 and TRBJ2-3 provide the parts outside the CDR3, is GAGVSQSPSNKVTEKGKDVELRCDPISGHTALYWYRQSLGQGLEFLIYFQGNSAPDKSGLPSDRFSAERTGGSVSTLTIQRTQQEDSAVYLCASSLGVKTDTQYFGPGTRLTVL.